The 11 T cell receptor beta chains reported below all come from one sample, sequenced in a study of T cell changes during pregnancy in multiple sclerosis. TCRdb's copy holds only in-frame clones and misses some; the assay was immunoSEQ multiplex PCR. The table includes fewer than 85,000 clones, around 89% detected once. The input for sequencing was peripheral blood, taken before pregnancy. These receptors were taken from a female donor with multiple sclerosis, enrolled in a pregnancy study.

The chain couples TRBV19 to TRBJ2-1; D is undetermined. Germline loops: CDR1 LNHDA, CDR2 SQIVND (reference sequence). This CDR3 region has 14 residues. Trimming stripped 7 bases from V and 1 base from J, with 11 bases between. The CDR3 reads CASTPGASYNEQFF. In nucleotides, the CDR3 is TGTGCCAGTACCCCAGGCGCGTCCTACAATGAGCAGTTCTTC.

The rearrangement links TRBV5-1 to TRBJ2-2, with TRBD1 matching over 11 bases. Germline CDR1 reads SGHRS; CDR2 reads YFSETQ. V dropped 4 bases and J dropped 2; count of bases not matched to a gene: 1. The CDR3 is made up of 15 amino acids. CDR3 coding DNA: TGCGCCAGCAGCAGGACAGGGGGCAACACCGGGGAGCTGTTTTTT. This gives the protein CASSRTGGNTGELFF. Using reference TRBV5-1 and TRBJ2-2 for the parts outside the CDR3, the full variable domain is KAGVTQTPRYLIKTRGQQVTLSCSPISGHRSVSWYQQTPGQGLQFLFEYFSETQRNKGNFPGRFSGRQFSNSRSEMNVSTLELGDSALYLCASSRTGGNTGELFFGEGSRLTVL.

This chain uses TRBV5-4 with TRBJ1-2; D is undetermined. The V end was cut by 2 bases, the J end by 4 bases, with 9 bases between. Germline loops: CDR1 SGHNT, CDR2 YYREEE (reference sequence). The CDR3 loop spans 13 amino acids. The chain's CDR3 is CASSFGGGYGYTF. DNA for the CDR3: TGTGCCAGCAGCTTCGGAGGTGGCTATGGCTACACCTTC.

The rearrangement links TRBV10-3 to TRBJ2-3; TRBD1 aligns across 9 bases. Germline lookup yields CDR1 ENHRY and CDR2 SYGVKD. V trimming: 10 bases; J trimming: 3 bases; junction bases outside the gene matches: 8. There are 14 residues in the CDR3. In DNA, the CDR3 is TGTGCCACCTCCCGGGACAGGGATACAGATACGCAGTATTTT. Its translation: CATSRDRDTDTQYF.

The chain employs TRBV5-5 and TRBJ2-5; no clear D gene. The CDR3 loop spans 17 amino acids. From germline, CDR1 is SGHKS and CDR2 YYEKEE (reference sequence). Trimming left V 0 bases short and J 1 base short, with 16 bases between. CDR3 region: CASSLELLSGIQETQYF. The CDR3 nucleotides read TGTGCCAGCAGCTTGGAATTGTTGTCAGGCATCCAAGAGACCCAGTACTTC.

The chain employs TRBV7-9 and TRBJ2-2; tentatively, D is TRBD1 (6 bases). Germline assignment: CDR1 SEHNR and CDR2 FQNEAQ (reference sequence). Trimming cost V 3 bases and J 8 bases, with 19 bases left between them. This CDR3 comprises 16 residues. The CDR3, as DNA: TGTGCCAGCAGCTTTGGAGACAGGTCCCCCGAAGGGGAGCTGTTTTTT. Translated, it gives CASSFGDRSPEGELFF.

This rearrangement joins TRBV5-1 to TRBJ2-5, with a tentative D call TRBD2 (6 bases). With 6 bases removed from V and 5 bases from J, the gap between germline ends came to 14 bases. Looked up from germline, CDR1 is SGHRS and CDR2 is YFSETQ. The CDR3 contains 13 residues. The CDR3 DNA follows: TGCGCCAGCAAATGGAGTGCGGGGGAGACCCAGTACTTC. Amino acid sequence: CASKWSAGETQYF.

This chain connects TRBV5-1 to TRBJ2-1, with 14 bases matching TRBD2. The CDR3 spans 15 residues. The germline V gene encodes CDR1 SGHRS and CDR2 YFSETQ. Germline trimming cut 1 base from V and 8 bases from J; bases unmatched to any gene: 2. CDR3 in amino acids: CASSLSGLAGDEQFF. In nucleotides, the CDR3 is TGCGCCAGCAGCTTGTCGGGACTAGCGGGGGATGAGCAGTTCTTC.

The chain couples TRBV11-2 to TRBJ2-7, with 8 nucleotides matching TRBD1. The CDR3 extends over 16 amino acids. Germline CDR1 is SGHAT and CDR2 is FQNNGV. The V segment lost 4 bases and the J segment 1 base; nucleotides outside the gene matches: 9. As DNA, the CDR3 is TGTGCCAGCAGCTCCACCGTTGGGACAGGATCCTACGAGCAGTACTTC. Protein product: CASSSTVGTGSYEQYF.

The V gene is TRBV27, the J gene TRBJ1-1, with D uncertain. The CDR3 spans 15 residues. The germline V gene encodes CDR1 MNHEY and CDR2 SMNVEV (reference sequence). V was clipped by 2 bases and J by 4 bases, with 14 bases between them. Here the CDR3 DNA reads TGTGCCAGCAGTTTAGTGGGAGGCGTGGTCACTGAAGCTTTCTTT. Translation: CASSLVGGVVTEAFF.

The chain joins TRBV6-4 to TRBJ2-3, with 8 bases fitting TRBD1. The CDR3 has 14 amino acids. J was trimmed by 1 base and V by 4 bases; bases with no gene match: 1. Looked up from germline, CDR1 is MRHNA and CDR2 is SNTAGT. CDR3 bases: TGTGCCAGCAGTGGGGGACAGGGCACAGATACGCAGTATTTT. Amino acid sequence: CASSGGQGTDTQYF.